Following are 10 T cell receptor beta chains from one sample sequenced in a study of blood T cells in healthy people across ages. Then a second PCR, running about 6 to 12 cycles, was carried out with a sample-barcoded 5' primer and a J-beta primer mix. TCRdb re-derived calls from the 5' RACE reads in MiXCR, one entry per CDR3 protein. The sample lists over 500,000 distinct CDR3 sequences; about 29% were seen once. The same sample was also used in a study of T cells of mothers and their children.

The sequenced material came from blood. The receptors were gathered from a boy between 2 and 10 years old in good health.

This chain connects TRBV2 to TRBJ2-6, with D perhaps TRBD1 (5 bases). V lost 3 bases, J lost 2 bases, and 11 bases lay in between. The CDR3 contains 16 residues. Germline loops: CDR1 SNHLY, CDR2 FYNNEI. The CDR3 loop reads CASSDATDPGANVLTF. The CDR3 nucleotides read TGTGCCAGCAGTGATGCGACAGATCCTGGGGCCAACGTCCTGACTTTC.

This clonotype was detected only a few times. This chain connects TRBV6-5 to TRBJ1-4, with D perhaps TRBD1 (5 bases). CDR1 MNHEY and CDR2 SVGAGI come from the germline V gene. The CDR3 consists of 14 residues. Trimming cost V 6 bases and J 7 bases, with 15 bases left between them. The DNA of the CDR3 is TGTGCCAGCAGCCCGGGACCCCGTGGTGAAAAACTGTTTTTT. Its protein product is CASSPGPRGEKLFF.

The chain employs TRBV24-1 and TRBJ2-2, with D perhaps TRBD2 (5 bases). V was trimmed by 5 bases and J by 1 base, leaving 7 bases between them. Germline V gives CDR1 KGHDR, CDR2 SFDVKD. The CDR3 is made up of 14 amino acids. CDR3 loop: CATSASGNTGELFF. As DNA, the CDR3 is TGTGCCACCAGTGCGAGCGGGAACACCGGGGAGCTGTTTTTT.

The chain joins TRBV3-1 to TRBJ1-1; D call uncertain. V was pared by 1 base and J by 3 bases, with 6 bases between. The CDR3 totals 13 residues. Germline lookup yields CDR1 LGHDT and CDR2 YNNKEL (reference sequence). The CDR3 loop reads CASSQVSDTEAFF. The DNA of the CDR3 is TGTGCCAGCAGCCAAGTGTCGGACACTGAAGCTTTCTTT.

The CDR3, as DNA: TGTGCCAGCAGCCCTTACTGGGGCTCCTACGAGCAGTACTTC. Translation: CASSPYWGSYEQYF. The rearrangement uses TRBV7-2 and TRBJ2-7; no clear D. Trimming shortened V by 5 bases and J by 0 bases, and 11 bases separated the two germline ends. The CDR3 consists of 14 residues. CDR1 and CDR2 (germline): SGHTA, FQGNSA.

The chain joins TRBV3-1 to TRBJ2-4; 11 nucleotides line up with TRBD1. With V trimmed by 4 bases and J by 0 bases, 8 bases remained unmatched. Germline loops: CDR1 LGHDT, CDR2 YNNKEL (reference sequence). The CDR3 spans 18 residues. CDR3 in DNA: TGTGCCAGCAGCCGGACAGGGGGCAATAGCGGAGCCAAAAACATTCAGTACTTC. Protein product: CASSRTGGNSGAKNIQYF.

This clonotype appeared a few times. The V gene is TRBV29-1, the J gene TRBJ2-5, with 7 bases aligning to TRBD1. The CDR3 has 13 amino acids. Germline CDR1 SQVTM, CDR2 ANQGSEA. The V segment lost 5 bases and the J segment 4 bases; nucleotides outside the gene matches: 7. The CDR3 loop is CSVPGQGVETQYF. CDR3 in DNA: TGCAGCGTTCCAGGGCAGGGGGTAGAGACCCAGTACTTC.

V usage is TRBV6-2 or TRBV6-3 and J usage is TRBJ2-4; 7 bases agree with TRBD2. The germline CDR1 and CDR2 sequences are MNHEY and SVGEGT. The J segment lost 8 bases and the V segment lost 5 bases, leaving 9 bases of the junction unmatched. This CDR3 is 14 amino acids long. The CDR3 sequence is CASSLTGGWDIQYF. The CDR3 DNA reads as TGTGCCAGCAGTCTCACCGGGGGGTGGGACATTCAGTACTTC.

This clonotype has only a few counts. The chain is built from TRBV5-1 and TRBJ2-3, with 8 nucleotides matching TRBD2. The V segment lost 1 base and the J segment 4 bases; nucleotides outside the gene matches: 5. The germline V gene encodes CDR1 SGHRS and CDR2 YFSETQ. The CDR3 runs 15 residues. CDR3 nucleotides: TGCGCCAGCAGCTTGTCCACTAGCGGAGCAGATACGCAGTATTTT. Its translation: CASSLSTSGADTQYF.

This clonotype was observed a few times. The chain carries TRBV2 and TRBJ2-1, with D unclear. This CDR3 is built from 16 residues. From germline, CDR1 is SNHLY and CDR2 FYNNEI. V lost 3 bases and J lost 3, with 15 bases in between. In DNA form, the CDR3 reads TGTGCCAGCAGTGAGTTTCAGCACTCCAGCTACAATGAGCAGTTCTTC. Translated: CASSEFQHSSYNEQFF.